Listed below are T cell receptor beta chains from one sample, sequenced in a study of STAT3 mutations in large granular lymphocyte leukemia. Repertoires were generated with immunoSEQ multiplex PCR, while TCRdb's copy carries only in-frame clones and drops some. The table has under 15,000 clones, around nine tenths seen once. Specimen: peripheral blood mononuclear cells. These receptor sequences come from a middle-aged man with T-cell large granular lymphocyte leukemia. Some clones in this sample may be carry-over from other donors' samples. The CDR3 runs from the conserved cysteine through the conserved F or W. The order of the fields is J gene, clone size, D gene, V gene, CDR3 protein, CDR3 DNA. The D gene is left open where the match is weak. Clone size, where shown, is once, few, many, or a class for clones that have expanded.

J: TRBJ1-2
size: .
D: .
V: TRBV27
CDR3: CASSLRAGTIGYTF
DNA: TGTGCCAGCAGTTTACGGGCAGGGACTATTGGCTACACCTTC

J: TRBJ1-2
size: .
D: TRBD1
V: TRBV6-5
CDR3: CASSYSPTGGHGYTF
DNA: TGTGCCAGCAGTTACTCCCCCACAGGGGGGCATGGCTACACCTTC

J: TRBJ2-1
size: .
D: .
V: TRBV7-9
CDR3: CASSLGVGGPNEQFF
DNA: TGTGCCAGCAGCTTAGGGGTGGGGGGGCCCAATGAGCAGTTCTTC

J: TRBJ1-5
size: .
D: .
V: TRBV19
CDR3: CASSTSLMMSNQPQHF
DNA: TGTGCCAGTAGTACATCCCTGATGATGAGCAATCAGCCCCAGCATTTT

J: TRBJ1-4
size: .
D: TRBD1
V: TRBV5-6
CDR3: CASSLATGVEKLFF
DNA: TGTGCCAGCAGCTTGGCGACAGGGGTCGAAAAACTGTTTTTT

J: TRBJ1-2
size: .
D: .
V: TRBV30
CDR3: CAWASFGFLHYGYTF
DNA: TGTGCCTGGGCCAGTTTCGGGTTTCTTCACTATGGCTACACCTTC

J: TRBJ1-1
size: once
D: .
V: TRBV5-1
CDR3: CASSLERGGTEAFF
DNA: TGCGCCAGCAGCTTGGAACGGGGAGGCACTGAAGCTTTCTTT

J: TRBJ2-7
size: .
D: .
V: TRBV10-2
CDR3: CASSDLRAAYEQYF
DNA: TGCGCCAGCAGTGATTTGCGGGCTGCCTACGAGCAGTACTTC

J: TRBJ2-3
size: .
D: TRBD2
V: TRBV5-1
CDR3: CASSFVYGGSTDTQYF
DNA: TGCGCCAGCAGCTTTGTATACGGGGGGAGCACAGATACGCAGTATTTT

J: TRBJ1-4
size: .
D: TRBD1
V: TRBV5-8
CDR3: CASSTTGGPYEKLFF
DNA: TGTGCCAGCAGCACGACAGGGGGCCCCTATGAAAAACTGTTTTTT

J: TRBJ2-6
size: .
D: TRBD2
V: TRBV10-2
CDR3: CASSDRLAGPGANVLTF
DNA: TGCGCCAGCAGTGATAGGCTAGCGGGGCCAGGGGCCAACGTCCTGACTTTC

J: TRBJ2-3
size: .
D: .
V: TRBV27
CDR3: CASSPLGPSVQNTQYF
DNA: TGTGCCAGCAGCCCCTTGGGACCTAGCGTACAAAATACGCAGTATTTT

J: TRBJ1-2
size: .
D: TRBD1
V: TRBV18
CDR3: CASSQDRDYGYTF
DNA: TGTGCCAGCTCACAAGACAGGGACTATGGCTACACCTTC

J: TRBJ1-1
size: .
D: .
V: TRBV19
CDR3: CASRGTNTEAFF
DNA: TGTGCCAGTAGAGGGACGAACACTGAAGCTTTCTTT

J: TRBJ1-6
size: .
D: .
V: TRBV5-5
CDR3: CASSLETPRTNSPLHF
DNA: TGTGCCAGCAGCTTAGAGACACCCCGGACCAATTCACCCCTCCACTTT

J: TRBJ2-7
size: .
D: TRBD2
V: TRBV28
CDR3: CASSPTSGEQYF
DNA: TGTGCCAGCAGCCCGACTAGCGGGGAACAGTACTTC

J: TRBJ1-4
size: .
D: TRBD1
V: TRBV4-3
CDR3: CASSPRTGGDEKLFF
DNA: TGCGCCAGCAGCCCCCGGACAGGCGGTGATGAAAAACTGTTTTTT

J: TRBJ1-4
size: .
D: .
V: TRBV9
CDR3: CASSVSLDNEKLFF
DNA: TGTGCCAGCAGCGTCAGCCTGGATAATGAAAAACTGTTTTTT

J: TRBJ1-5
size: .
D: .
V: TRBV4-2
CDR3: CASSQDDNQPQHF
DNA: TGTGCCAGCAGCCAAGATGATAATCAGCCCCAGCATTTT

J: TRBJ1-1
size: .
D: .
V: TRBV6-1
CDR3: CASSEAEQGYTEAFF
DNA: TGTGCCAGCAGTGAAGCCGAGCAGGGGTACACTGAAGCTTTCTTT

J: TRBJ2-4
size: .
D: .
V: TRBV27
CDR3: CASSLWPGASIQYF
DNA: TGTGCCAGCAGTTTATGGCCAGGCGCCTCGATTCAGTACTTC

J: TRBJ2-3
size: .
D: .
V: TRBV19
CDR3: CASSIGWGVSTDTQYF
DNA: TGTGCCAGTAGTATCGGCTGGGGGGTAAGCACAGATACGCAGTATTTT

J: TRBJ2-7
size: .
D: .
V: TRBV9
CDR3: CASSVTGTNYEQYF
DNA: TGTGCCAGCAGCGTTACAGGGACCAACTACGAGCAGTACTTC

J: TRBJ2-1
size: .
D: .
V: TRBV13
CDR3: CASSSVTSYNEQFF
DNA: TGTGCCAGCAGCTCGGTTACTAGCTACAATGAGCAGTTCTTC

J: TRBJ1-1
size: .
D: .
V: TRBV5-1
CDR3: CASSFARMNTEAFF
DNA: TGCGCCAGCAGCTTCGCCCGTATGAACACTGAAGCTTTCTTT

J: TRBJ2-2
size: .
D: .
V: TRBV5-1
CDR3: CASTPTGTRNTGELFF
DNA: TGCGCCAGCACCCCTACGGGGACACGTAACACCGGGGAGCTGTTTTTT

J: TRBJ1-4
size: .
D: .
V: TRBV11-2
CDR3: CASSSQQGWREKLFF
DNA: TGTGCCAGCAGCTCACAACAGGGATGGCGAGAAAAACTGTTTTTT

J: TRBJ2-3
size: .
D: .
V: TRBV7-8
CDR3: CASSLDGGTDTQYF
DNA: TGTGCCAGCAGCTTAGACGGAGGGACAGATACGCAGTATTTT

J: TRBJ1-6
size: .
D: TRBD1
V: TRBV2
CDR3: CASSEVGTGPSDSPLHF
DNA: TGTGCCAGCAGTGAAGTGGGGACAGGGCCGAGCGATTCACCCCTCCACTTT

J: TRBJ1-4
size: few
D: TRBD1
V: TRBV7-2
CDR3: CASSLNQGAGEKLFF
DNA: TGTGCCAGCAGCTTAAATCAGGGGGCAGGGGAAAAACTGTTTTTT

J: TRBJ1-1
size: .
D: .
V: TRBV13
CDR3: CASSLNGGPLEAFF
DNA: TGTGCCAGCAGCTTAAATGGGGGCCCTCTTGAAGCTTTCTTT

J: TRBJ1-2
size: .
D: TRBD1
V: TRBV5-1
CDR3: CASSSGQGAHIYGYTF
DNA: TGCGCCAGCAGCTCAGGACAGGGGGCGCATATCTATGGCTACACCTTC

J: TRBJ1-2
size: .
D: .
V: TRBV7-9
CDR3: CASSLSLGNYGYTF
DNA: TGTGCCAGCAGCTTGTCGTTGGGTAACTATGGCTACACCTTC

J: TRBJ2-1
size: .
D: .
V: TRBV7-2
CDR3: CASRATTGGAWQFF
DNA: TGTGCCAGCAGGGCTACTACAGGGGGGGCCTGGCAGTTCTTC

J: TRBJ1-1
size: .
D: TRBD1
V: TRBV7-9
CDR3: CASSSTGAEGTEAFF
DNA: TGTGCCAGCAGCTCCACAGGGGCTGAGGGGACTGAAGCTTTCTTT

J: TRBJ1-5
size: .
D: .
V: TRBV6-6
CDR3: CASSHRESPQHF
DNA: TGTGCCAGCAGCCACCGGGAGTCGCCCCAGCATTTT

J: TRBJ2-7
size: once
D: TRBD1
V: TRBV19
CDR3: CASSIAGGQGTYEQYF
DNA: TGTGCCAGTAGTATAGCCGGGGGACAGGGCACCTACGAGCAGTACTTC

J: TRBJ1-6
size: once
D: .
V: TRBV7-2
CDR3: CASRPGGAYNSPLHF
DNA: TGTGCCAGTCGACCGGGGGGGGCCTATAATTCACCCCTCCACTTT

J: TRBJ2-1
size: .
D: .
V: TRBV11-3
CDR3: CASSLDLKSEQFF
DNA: TGTGCCAGCAGCTTAGATCTAAAGAGTGAGCAGTTCTTC

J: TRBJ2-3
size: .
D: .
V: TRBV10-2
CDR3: CASARYLENADTQYF
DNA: TGCGCCAGCGCCCGATATTTGGAGAATGCAGATACGCAGTATTTT

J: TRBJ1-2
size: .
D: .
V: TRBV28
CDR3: CASSFPGANYGYTF
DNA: TGTGCCAGCAGTTTTCCAGGGGCCAACTATGGCTACACCTTC

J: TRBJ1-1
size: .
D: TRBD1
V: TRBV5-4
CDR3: CASSSRPGGWNTEAFF
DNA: TGTGCCAGCAGCTCACGTCCAGGGGGCTGGAACACTGAAGCTTTCTTT

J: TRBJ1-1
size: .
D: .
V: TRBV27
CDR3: CASSLPGYRATEAFF
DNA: TGTGCCAGCAGCTTGCCAGGATACAGGGCCACTGAAGCTTTCTTT

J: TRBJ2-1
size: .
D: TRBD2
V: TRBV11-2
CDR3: CASSGGGTGSYNEQFF
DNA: TGTGCCAGCAGTGGGGGGGGGACCGGCTCCTACAATGAGCAGTTCTTC

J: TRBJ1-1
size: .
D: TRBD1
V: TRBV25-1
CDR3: CASLTATSGGVKAFF
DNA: TGTGCCAGCCTCACCGCCACTTCAGGGGGCGTTAAAGCTTTCTTT

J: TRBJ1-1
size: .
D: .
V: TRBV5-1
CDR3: CASSSTAQGEAFF
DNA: TGCGCCAGCAGCTCTACAGCTCAAGGTGAAGCTTTCTTT

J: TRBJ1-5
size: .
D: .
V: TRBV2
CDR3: CASSRENQPQHF
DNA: TGTGCCAGCAGTAGGGAAAATCAGCCCCAGCATTTT

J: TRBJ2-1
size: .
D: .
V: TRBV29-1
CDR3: CSVEAGNEQFF
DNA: TGCAGCGTTGAGGCGGGCAATGAGCAGTTCTTC

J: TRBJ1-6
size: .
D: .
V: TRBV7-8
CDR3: CASSVPLDRSSYNSPLHF
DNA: TGTGCCAGCAGTGTACCTTTGGACCGGAGCTCCTATAATTCACCCCTCCACTTT

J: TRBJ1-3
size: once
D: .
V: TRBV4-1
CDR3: CASSQEVGPGAGNTIYF
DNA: TGCGCCAGCAGCCAAGAAGTGGGCCCAGGGGCTGGAAACACCATATATTTT

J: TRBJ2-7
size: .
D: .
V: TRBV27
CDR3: CASSPTAYYEQYF
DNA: TGTGCCAGCAGTCCTACAGCCTACTACGAGCAGTACTTC

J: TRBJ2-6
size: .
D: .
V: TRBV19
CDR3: CASSRGPEANVLTF
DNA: TGTGCCAGTAGTAGAGGTCCAGAGGCCAACGTCCTGACTTTC

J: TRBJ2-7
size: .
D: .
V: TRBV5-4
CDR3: CASSWDGSYEQYF
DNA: TGTGCCAGCAGCTGGGACGGATCCTACGAGCAGTACTTC

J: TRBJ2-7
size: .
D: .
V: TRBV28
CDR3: CASSPDGALSYEQYF
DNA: TGTGCCAGCAGTCCTGACGGCGCCCTCTCCTACGAGCAGTACTTC

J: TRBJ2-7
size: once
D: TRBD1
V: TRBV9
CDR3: CASSLGTGGLNEQYF
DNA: TGTGCCAGCAGCCTGGGGACAGGGGGCCTCAACGAGCAGTACTTC